What follows describes a single T cell receptor beta chain. What it binds is not known. The data were obtained in a study of follicular helper T cells after annual influenza vaccination. Study results and caveats: Just about 9.5-20% of cells analyzed had recovered productive TCRB sequences.

Here immunoSEQ multiplex PCR was the method, and the copy in TCRdb shows in-frame clones only, minus some. Of around 10,000 clones in the sample, 80% to 90% were seen once. Indicated time point: 2015-2016 season, pre-vaccination. Donors were community-dwelling with no influenza vaccine in the prior 6 months. Each time point used about 40 to 100 mL of blood. Cells are cTfh (non-naive CD4+CXCR5+PD-1+), split by ICOS and CD38 into double-positive or double-negative. Germline CDR1 reads MGHRA; CDR2 reads YSYEKL. This CDR3 region has 16 residues. V lost 0 bases and J lost 3; bases outside the gene matches: 7.

The TCR comes from an adult who received the influenza vaccine. This chain uses TRBV4-1 with TRBJ2-7, with TRBD2 matching over 8 bases. This material consisted of CXCR5+ CD38- circulating T follicular helper cells from blood, taken on the day of influenza vaccination. The subset: circulating Tfh, non-naive CD4+CXCR5+PD-1+ (ICOS+CD38+ or ICOS-CD38-). CDR3 sequence reads: CASSQDPSGGHYEQYF. The CDR3 DNA follows: TGCGCCAGCAGCCAAGATCCTTCGGGGGGGCACTACGAGCAGTACTTC.